Listed below are T cell receptor beta chains from one sample, sequenced in a study of spatial heterogeneity in lung cancer. TCRdb passed the 5' RACE reads through MiXCR, listing each CDR3 protein once. Found here are about 3,900 distinct CDR3 sequences, about 9.4% of them singletons; the top ten hold less than 20%. Specimen: lung tumor tissue, collected at surgery. The source is a female donor with early-stage non-small cell lung cancer. Each CDR3 is given with its conserved first and last residue. A D gene is named only where the DNA matches it firmly. Part of the rows lack a size; the others show once, few, many or a class for expanded clones.

J gene,clone size,D gene,V gene,CDR3 DNA,CDR3 protein
TRBJ2-7,.,.,TRBV7-9,TGTGCCAGCAGCTCGGGCCCCTACGAGCAGTACTTC,CASSSGPYEQYF
TRBJ1-2,medium-sized,.,TRBV4-1,TGCGCCAGCAGCCAAGATGCGAGACGACAGCTTTCCTTC,CASSQDARRQLSF
TRBJ2-7,.,TRBD1,TRBV6-2/TRBV6-3,TGTGCCAGCAGTTACTTCGGGACAGGGGGTGAGCAGTACTTC,CASSYFGTGGEQYF
TRBJ2-3,.,.,TRBV4-3,TGCGCCAGCAGCCAAGGGCTGAGCACAGATACGCAGTATTTT,CASSQGLSTDTQYF
TRBJ2-1,medium-sized,.,TRBV30,TGTGCCTGGAGTGGAGGTTGGGGGGCGCCGAAGAATGAGCAGTTCTTC,CAWSGGWGAPKNEQFF
TRBJ2-1,medium-sized,.,TRBV12-5,TGTGCTAGTGGTTTAGGGGGCGGGGAGTTCTTC,CASGLGGGEFF
TRBJ1-1,medium-sized,TRBD1,TRBV6-2/TRBV6-3,TGTGCCAGCAGGGGCCCGGGACAGGGTAAGGCTAACACTGAAGCTTTCTTT,CASRGPGQGKANTEAFF
TRBJ2-1,few,TRBD1,TRBV29-1,TGCAGCGGGATACAGGGGGCGCAAAATGAGCAGTTCTTC,CSGIQGAQNEQFF
TRBJ1-5,medium-sized,.,TRBV11-2,TGTGCCAGCAGCTTAGGCTCTGGTCAGCCCCAGCATTTT,CASSLGSGQPQHF
TRBJ1-3,few,.,TRBV7-6,TGTGCCAGCAGCCGCGGACAGACTGGAAACACCATATATTTT,CASSRGQTGNTIYF
TRBJ1-1,few,.,TRBV21-1,TGTGCCAGCAGCAAAAGGGGAAGACAGGGGGACACTGAAGCTTTCTTT,CASSKRGRQGDTEAFF
TRBJ2-7,medium-sized,.,TRBV12-3/TRBV12-4,TGTGCCAGCAGTTTCTACCGGGGTACCTACGAGCAGTACTTC,CASSFYRGTYEQYF
TRBJ2-7,medium-sized,TRBD2,TRBV20-1,TGCAGTGCTACCTTTAGCGGGTACGAGCAGTACTTC,CSATFSGYEQYF
TRBJ1-3,.,.,TRBV12-5,TGTGCTAGTGGCTTAACCTCTGGAAACACCATATATTTT,CASGLTSGNTIYF
TRBJ1-2,.,.,TRBV7-6,TGTGCCAGCAGCTTGGGTGTATACTATGGCTACACCTTC,CASSLGVYYGYTF
TRBJ2-3,.,.,TRBV7-3,TGTGCCAGCGGGACTTCAGGGGTAGATACGCAGTATTTT,CASGTSGVDTQYF
TRBJ2-7,few,.,TRBV20-1,TGCAGTGCAGGACGTGGCCCATCCTACGAGCAGTACTTC,CSAGRGPSYEQYF
TRBJ2-7,.,.,TRBV10-3,TGTGCCATCAGTGAACTCTGGGGAAAGTCCTACGAGCAGTACTTC,CAISELWGKSYEQYF
TRBJ2-1,medium-sized,.,TRBV5-1,TGCGCCAGCAGCTTGGGTCAGGGGCTCAATGAGCAGTTCTTC,CASSLGQGLNEQFF
TRBJ2-1,medium-sized,.,TRBV30,TGTGCCTGGAGTGTACCGGCAGGAGGAGGGGGCGATGAGCAGTTCTTC,CAWSVPAGGGGDEQFF
TRBJ1-4,.,.,TRBV12-3/TRBV12-4,TGTGCCAGCAGTCTATATCGGAGTGAAAAACTGTTTTTT,CASSLYRSEKLFF
TRBJ2-4,few,.,TRBV6-2/TRBV6-3,TGTGCCAGCAGTTACGGCAGGCCGGGAGCCAAAAACATTCAGTACTTC,CASSYGRPGAKNIQYF
TRBJ2-5,medium-sized,TRBD2,TRBV12-3/TRBV12-4,TGTGCCAGCAGTTCCATCGCCGGGGGGGAAGAGACCCAGTACTTC,CASSSIAGGEETQYF
TRBJ1-5,medium-sized,.,TRBV28,TGTGCCAGCAGTTTGGGAGGGACTAATCAGCCCCAGCATTTT,CASSLGGTNQPQHF
TRBJ2-2,few,TRBD2,TRBV7-2,TGTGCCAGCAGCTCTACTAGCGGGGGGACCGGGGAGCTGTTTTTT,CASSSTSGGTGELFF
TRBJ2-5,medium-sized,.,TRBV28,TGTGCCAGCAATCACCCCCGGATGTACCAAGAGACCCAGTACTTC,CASNHPRMYQETQYF
TRBJ1-4,.,.,TRBV12-3/TRBV12-4,TGTGCCAGCAGTTTAGGGCGGGTTAATGAAAAACTGTTTTTT,CASSLGRVNEKLFF
TRBJ2-3,few,TRBD1,TRBV29-1,TGCAGCGGGGGACAGGCCCTCGGGGGTACGCAGTATTTT,CSGGQALGGTQYF
TRBJ2-3,medium-sized,TRBD2,TRBV6-4,TGTGCCAGCAGTGCCCGGCTAGCGGGGAGTACTAGCACAGATACGCAGTATTTT,CASSARLAGSTSTDTQYF
TRBJ2-2,.,.,TRBV12-3/TRBV12-4,TGTGCCAGCAAGCTCGGGTGGGCGTACACCGGGGAGCTGTTTTTT,CASKLGWAYTGELFF
TRBJ1-1,medium-sized,TRBD1,TRBV7-2,TGTGCCAGCAGCTCAAGACAGGGGGAGACTGAAGCTTTCTTT,CASSSRQGETEAFF
TRBJ2-3,.,.,TRBV7-2,TGTGCCAGCAGCACCTCTAGCGGCACAGATACGCAGTATTTT,CASSTSSGTDTQYF
TRBJ2-6,medium-sized,.,TRBV5-4,TGTGCCAGCAGCTCATCGACAGGACTCTCTGGGGCCAACGTCCTGACTTTC,CASSSSTGLSGANVLTF
TRBJ2-7,few,TRBD1,TRBV6-1,TGTGCCAGCACGATGGAGCGGTCCGGACAGGGGTACGAGCAGTACTTC,CASTMERSGQGYEQYF
TRBJ2-3,medium-sized,.,TRBV6-5,TGTGCCAGCAGGGGCGGCGGCACAGATACGCAGTATTTT,CASRGGGTDTQYF
TRBJ1-5,medium-sized,.,TRBV25-1,TGTGCCAGCAGTGACCTAATGAGGGGGCCCCAGCATTTT,CASSDLMRGPQHF
TRBJ1-5,.,.,TRBV7-8,TGTGCCAGCAGCTCTTTTACAGGGCCAAATCAGCCCCAGCATTTT,CASSSFTGPNQPQHF
TRBJ2-7,medium-sized,.,TRBV27,TGTGCCAGCAGTTCCCAAGGTCTCTACGAGCAGTACTTC,CASSSQGLYEQYF
TRBJ2-7,medium-sized,.,TRBV29-1,TGCAGCGTTGAAGACACCTACTCCTACGAGCAGTACTTC,CSVEDTYSYEQYF
TRBJ2-5,medium-sized,.,TRBV7-9,TGTGCCAGCAGCTTCAGGGGTGAGACCCAGTACTTC,CASSFRGETQYF
TRBJ2-3,medium-sized,.,TRBV12-3/TRBV12-4,TGTGCCAGCAGTTTGGGAGAGGCCGGGTTAACATTTGCAGATACGCAGTATTTT,CASSLGEAGLTFADTQYF
TRBJ1-1,.,TRBD1,TRBV6-2/TRBV6-3,TGTGCCAGCAGTTACCCCCCCAGGACAGGGATCACTGAAGCTTTCTTT,CASSYPPRTGITEAFF
TRBJ2-2,medium-sized,.,TRBV7-2,TGTGCCAGCAGCCCGAGCACCGGGGAGCTGTTTTTT,CASSPSTGELFF
TRBJ2-1,few,.,TRBV5-1,TGCGCCAGCAGCTTGGTCCCTGCCGGGAGGGGGCTCTACAATGAGCAGTTCTTC,CASSLVPAGRGLYNEQFF
TRBJ1-1,.,.,TRBV30,TGTGCCTGGAGTAAAGTCACTGAAGCTTTCTTT,CAWSKVTEAFF
TRBJ2-3,.,TRBD2,TRBV6-6,TGTGCCAGCACCTTATTACTCGGGGGGGCGGAAACAGATACGCAGTATTTT,CASTLLLGGAETDTQYF
TRBJ1-3,medium-sized,.,TRBV10-1,TGCGCCAGCAGTGGAAAACCAGTCTCTGGAAACACCATATATTTT,CASSGKPVSGNTIYF
TRBJ1-5,medium-sized,.,TRBV19,TGTGCCAGTAGTATGGGGGGGGTTCAGCCCCAGCATTTT,CASSMGGVQPQHF